The 26 T cell receptor beta chains below come from one sample, sequenced in a study of blood T cell repertoires in COVID-19. Sequenced by immunoSEQ multiplex PCR; TCRdb stores in-frame clones only, minus some. The profile covers 200,000 to 300,000 clones, with roughly 90% appearing a single time and 6.2% taken by the ten largest. Sequencing input: peripheral blood. These receptors originate from a man between 60 and 75 years old with acute or convalescent COVID-19.

The genes are TRBV15 and TRBJ1-1; perhaps TRBD1 as D (6 bases). The V gene lost 8 bases and the J gene lost 0 bases, with 16 bases spanning the gap. The CDR3 runs to 15 residues. Germline V gene sequence: CDR1 LNHNV, CDR2 YYDKDF (reference sequence). The CDR3 region has the DNA TGTGCCACCCGGATAGGGAGGGGGATGAACACTGAAGCTTTCTTT. It specifies CATRIGRGMNTEAFF. Using reference TRBV15 and TRBJ1-1 for the parts outside the CDR3, the full variable domain is DAMVIQNPRYQVTQFGKPVTLSCSQTLNHNVMYWYQQKSSQAPKLLFHYYDKDFNNEADTPDNFQSRRPNTSFCFLDIRSPGLGDTAMYLCATRIGRGMNTEAFFGQGTRLTVV.

The chain joins TRBV29-1 to TRBJ1-1; D gene ambiguous. This CDR3 has 13 residues. The germline CDR1 and CDR2 sequences are SQVTM and ANQGSEA. Trimming removed 4 bases from V and 0 bases from J, with 9 bases in between. The CDR3 loop reads CSVGKELNTEAFF. The DNA of the CDR3 is TGCAGCGTTGGAAAGGAGTTGAACACTGAAGCTTTCTTT.

A note on this clone: Mismatch with germline at one junction end may stem from a read error. The chain couples TRBV7-7 to TRBJ2-5; possibly TRBD1 for D (5 bases). Germline CDR1 is SSHAT and CDR2 is FNYEAQ (reference sequence). This CDR3 has 13 residues. The chain's CDR3 is CASSLAGLETQYF. In DNA form, the CDR3 reads TGTGCTAGCAGCCTGGCAGGGCTAGAGACCCAGTACTTC.

This clone was found a few times. The CDR3 loop is CASEQGAGQPQHF. CDR3 DNA sequence: TGTGCCTCTGAGCAGGGGGCTGGGCAGCCCCAGCATTTT. This rearrangement joins TRBV19 to TRBJ1-5; 8 bases align to TRBD1. J was trimmed by 7 bases and V by 11 bases; bases with no gene match: 10. Looked up from germline, CDR1 is LNHDA and CDR2 is SQIVND (reference sequence). The CDR3 has 13 residues.

The chain couples TRBV28 to TRBJ2-1; 13 bases map to TRBD2. Per the germline V gene, CDR1 is MDHEN and CDR2 is SYDVKM. V lost 6 bases, J lost 2 bases, and 1 base stayed unmatched. The CDR3 covers 15 residues. CDR3 protein: CASRTSGRPYNEQFF. Written as DNA, the CDR3 is TGTGCCAGCAGGACTAGCGGGAGGCCCTACAATGAGCAGTTCTTC. The complete variable domain, with remaining parts taken from reference TRBV28 and TRBJ2-1, reads DVKVTQSSRYLVKRTGEKVFLECVQDMDHENMFWYRQDPGLGLRLIYFSYDVKMKEKGDIPEGYSVSREKKERFSLILESASTNQTSMYLCASRTSGRPYNEQFFGPGTRLTVL.

J is TRBJ1-1 and V is TRBV6-2 or TRBV6-3; no clear D. The CDR3 covers 12 residues. In germline, CDR1 is MNHEY, CDR2 SVGEGT. Trimming cost V 8 bases and J 6 bases, with 13 bases left between them. The CDR3 reads CASGPRGAEAFF. CDR3 nucleotide sequence: TGTGCCAGCGGCCCCAGAGGAGCTGAAGCTTTCTTT.

This chain uses TRBV30 with TRBJ2-1; 14 nucleotides align to TRBD2. V lost 3 bases to trimming and J lost 15 bases; unmatched junction nucleotides: 7. CDR1 and CDR2 (germline): GTSNPN, SVGIG (reference sequence). The CDR3 covers 13 residues. Here the CDR3 reads CAWSPGLAGEAFF. DNA of the CDR3: TGTGCCTGGAGCCCGGGACTAGCGGGAGAGGCGTTCTTC.

V usage is TRBV10-3 and J usage is TRBJ1-1, with 7 positions matching TRBD1. The CDR3 extends over 14 amino acids. Germline trimming cut 6 bases from V and 1 base from J; bases unmatched to any gene: 5. Germline V gene lookup returns CDR1 ENHRY and CDR2 SYGVKD. The CDR3 protein is CAIRTGTENTEAFF. The CDR3 DNA sequence: TGTGCCATCAGAACCGGGACAGAGAACACTGAAGCTTTCTTT.

The V call is TRBV10-3, the J call TRBJ1-1; D is undetermined. The V end was cut by 2 bases, the J end by 8 bases, with 9 bases between. The CDR3 has 12 residues. Per germline, CDR1 ENHRY and CDR2 SYGVKD. The CDR3 protein is CAISEPSLEAFF. The CDR3 DNA reads as TGTGCCATCAGTGAGCCTTCCTTGGAAGCTTTCTTT.

This clone was recorded only once. The CDR3 loop is CASSHDSGRIGEYEQYF. Written as DNA, the CDR3 is TGTGCCAGCAGCCATGACTCAGGGAGGATTGGCGAGTACGAGCAGTACTTC. The genes are TRBV3-1 (or the pseudogene TRBV3-2) and TRBJ2-7, with D perhaps TRBD2 (6 bases). V lost 3 bases and J lost 4, with 22 bases in between. The CDR3 spans 17 residues. From germline, CDR1 is LGHDT and CDR2 YNNKEL (reference sequence).

The V gene is TRBV7-2, the J gene TRBJ1-5, with D perhaps TRBD1 (5 bases). Germline V gene data show CDR1 as SGHTA and CDR2 as FQGNSA. The V end was cut by 5 bases, the J end by 4 bases, with 12 bases between. The CDR3 is made up of 14 amino acids. The CDR3 DNA reads TGTGCCAGCAGCCCGCTGGGGGGTAATCAGCCCCAGCATTTT. Amino acid sequence: CASSPLGGNQPQHF.

V gene TRBV7-2 combines with J gene TRBJ2-2; 9 bases match TRBD2. Germline values: CDR1 SGHTA, CDR2 FQGNSA. V lost 3 bases, J lost 4 bases, and 9 bases stayed unmatched. The CDR3 consists of 17 residues. This CDR3 reads CASSLLPSGTVTGELFF. CDR3 nucleotides: TGTGCCAGCAGCTTGCTGCCTAGCGGGACTGTCACCGGGGAGCTGTTTTTT.

This chain uses TRBV28 with TRBJ2-7, with 7 bases matching TRBD2. Per the germline V gene, CDR1 is MDHEN and CDR2 is SYDVKM. This CDR3 is 12 amino acids long. V lost 6 bases, J lost 7 bases, and 6 bases stayed unmatched. CDR3 region: CASRTGGKEQYF. The CDR3 DNA is TGTGCCAGCAGGACCGGGGGGAAAGAGCAGTACTTC.

The chain has TRBV28 and TRBJ2-3; 14 bases line up with TRBD2. Losses at the gene ends were 5 bases for V and 6 bases for J; bases not matched to a gene: 10. The CDR3 runs 17 residues. Looked up from germline, CDR1 is MDHEN and CDR2 is SYDVKM. CDR3 loop: CASSPPGLAGVEDTQYF. The CDR3 DNA follows: TGTGCCAGCAGTCCGCCGGGACTAGCGGGAGTAGAGGATACGCAGTATTTT.

This rearrangement joins TRBV18 to TRBJ1-2; 7 bases are a match to TRBD1. CDR3 length: 14 residues. Germline lookup yields CDR1 KGHSH and CDR2 LQKENI. Trimming took 2 bases from V and 4 from J; bases not matched to a gene: 4. The CDR3 DNA follows: TGTGCCAGCTCACCAGGACAGGAGGCCTATGGCTACACCTTC. It is translated as CASSPGQEAYGYTF.

V usage is TRBV14 and J usage is TRBJ1-2, with 9 bases lining up with TRBD1. Losses at the gene ends were 5 bases for V and 4 bases for J; bases not matched to a gene: 5. CDR1 is SGHDN and CDR2 is FVKESK in the germline V gene. This CDR3 has 14 amino acids. CDR3 amino acids: CASSEGQGAYGYTF. In DNA, the CDR3 is TGTGCCAGCAGCGAGGGACAGGGTGCCTATGGCTACACCTTC.

V gene TRBV19 combines with J gene TRBJ1-1, with D unresolved. Trimming left V 6 bases short and J 1 base short, with 9 bases between. There are 13 residues in the CDR3. Germline-derived CDR1 and CDR2 are LNHDA and SQIVND (reference sequence). The CDR3 nucleotides read TGTGCCAGTAGAAAAACAGAGAACACTGAAGCTTTCTTT. Encoded protein: CASRKTENTEAFF.

V is TRBV7-2 and J is TRBJ2-7, with D possibly being TRBD1 (6 bases). V dropped 4 bases and J dropped 11 bases, with 18 bases sitting between them. The CDR3 is 13 residues long. Germline V gene data show CDR1 as SGHTA and CDR2 as FQGNSA. CDR3 sequence (DNA): TGTGCCAGCAGCTCCGGACAGCCAGTGCTTAAGTACTTC. Its translation: CASSSGQPVLKYF. Using reference TRBV7-2 and TRBJ2-7 for the parts outside the CDR3, the full variable domain is GAGVSQSPSNKVTEKGKDVELRCDPISGHTALYWYRQSLGQGLEFLIYFQGNSAPDKSGLPSDRFSAERTGGSVSTLTIQRTQQEDSAVYLCASSSGQPVLKYFGPGTRLTVT.

J is TRBJ2-2 and V is TRBV19; D is undetermined. This CDR3 comprises 20 residues. V was clipped by 6 bases and J by 6 bases, with 32 bases between them. From germline, CDR1 is LNHDA and CDR2 SQIVND (reference sequence). The chain's CDR3 is CASSTHAVISPIEHPGELFF. The CDR3 DNA sequence: TGTGCCAGTAGCACCCACGCCGTAATCTCCCCAATCGAACACCCCGGGGAGCTGTTTTTT.

This sequence joins TRBV9 and TRBJ2-1; 7 bases fit TRBD2. CDR3 size: 16 residues. Germline V gene sequence: CDR1 SGDLS, CDR2 YYNGEE. Unmatched junction bases numbered 11, after V lost 2 bases and J lost 6 bases. The CDR3: CASSVLAVKPPNEQFF. CDR3 nucleotides: TGTGCCAGCAGCGTGCTAGCGGTCAAACCCCCCAATGAGCAGTTCTTC.

This sequence joins TRBV18 and TRBJ1-1, with 10 bases aligning to TRBD1. The germline CDR1 and CDR2 sequences are KGHSH and LQKENI. The junction had 7 bases not matched to a gene; V was cut back by 5 bases and J by 4 bases. CDR3 length: 15 amino acids. The CDR3 sequence is CASSSPDRGSTEAFF. The CDR3 region has the DNA TGTGCCAGCTCATCTCCGGACAGGGGGAGCACTGAAGCTTTCTTT.

This clone was counted a single time. The chain recombines TRBV7-8 with TRBJ2-3; 9 positions match TRBD2. V was clipped by 4 bases and J by 8 bases; unmatched bases: 13. Germline CDR1 reads SGHVS; CDR2 reads FQNEAQ. CDR3 length: 16 amino acids. The CDR3 reads CASSWSAGGPDPTQYF. The CDR3 region has the DNA TGTGCCAGCAGCTGGTCTGCGGGAGGGCCGGATCCTACGCAGTATTTT.

This clone was observed a single time. This chain uses TRBV7-2 with TRBJ2-7; TRBD1 agrees at 7 bases. With V trimmed by 2 bases and J by 6 bases, 10 bases remained unmatched. Germline V lookup: CDR1 SGHTA, CDR2 FQGNSA. The CDR3 contains 15 residues. This CDR3 reads CASSLRILGGGEQYF. For the CDR3, the DNA is TGTGCCAGCAGCTTACGAATTCTAGGGGGCGGCGAGCAGTACTTC.

J is TRBJ1-1 and V is TRBV10-3; tentative D call: TRBD1 (5 bases). Germline CDR1 is ENHRY and CDR2 is SYGVKD. The CDR3 runs 14 residues. The ends were cut back, 8 bases at V and 1 base at J, with 14 bases in the middle. The CDR3: CAIGASGGNTEAFF. CDR3 nucleotide sequence: TGTGCCATCGGCGCCTCCGGGGGGAACACTGAAGCTTTCTTT.

The chain has TRBV9 and TRBJ1-1, with D possibly being TRBD1 (6 bases). This CDR3 has 19 residues. Trimming shortened V by 0 bases and J by 0 bases, and 21 bases separated the two germline ends. Germline CDR1 reads SGDLS; CDR2 reads YYNGEE. As DNA, the CDR3 is TGTGCCAGCAGCGTAGGGGAGGGGGTCCAGGGCCACATGAACACTGAAGCTTTCTTT. It specifies CASSVGEGVQGHMNTEAFF.

This rearrangement joins TRBV27 to TRBJ2-7; possibly TRBD1 for D (6 bases). The CDR3 sequence is 14 residues long. Germline values: CDR1 MNHEY, CDR2 SMNVEV (reference sequence). Trimming left V 0 bases short and J 5 bases short, with 11 bases between. In DNA form, the CDR3 reads TGTGCCAGCAGTTTATCCCTACAGGGCCACGAGCAGTACTTC. As protein: CASSLSLQGHEQYF.